This T cell receptor (beta chain) is from a study of CXCR3-negative and CXCR3-positive naive CD8 T cells. The wider study: There were some 150 million TRB reads altogether, and each library had about 1.5 +/- 0.3 million of them.

Germline V lookup: CDR1 DFQATT, CDR2 SNEGSKA (reference sequence). This CDR3 has 14 residues. The libraries of TRB cDNA were constructed through 5' RACE using UMI labels. Reanalyzing the 5' RACE reads, TCRdb keeps one entry per CDR3 protein, without DNA. The sample has some 9,100 distinct CDR3 sequences; the top ten hold 0.95% to 1.3%. Cells that were CD45RO-CCR7+CD27+CD95- constituted naive CD8+ T cells. By frequency, this clonotype registers medium-sized. Antigen specificity is unknown. Findings and limits, study-wide: TRBV-TRBJ usage was similar across naive CXCR3 subsets but distinct in memory cells. After cryopreservation, CXCR3 expression dropped partially; most assays used fresh PBMCs.

The TCR comes from a human donor in good health. Some clones in this sample may be carry-over from other donors' samples. The sample taken for sequencing was naive CXCR3- CD8+ T cells from blood. The sample's subset: CD45RO-CCR7+CD27+CD95- naive CD8+ T cells lacking CXCR3 (TNR3-). V and J are TRBV20-1 and TRBJ2-5; with no DNA, the TCRdb D assignment of TRBD2 cannot be verified. CDR3: CSARDGAGEETQYF.